What follows are 25 T cell receptor beta chains derived from one specimen sequenced in a study of CD8 T cells in ankylosing spondylitis. These TCRs' antigens remain unknown. TCRdb re-analysed the 5' RACE reads in MiXCR, keeping a single row per CDR3 protein. The sample shows 200,000 to 250,000 distinct CDR3 sequences, around 20% of them seen only once. Study findings and constraints: What appeared characteristic of ankylosing spondylitis blood was a TCR beta motif of fewer than ten highly homologous variants.

Input material: blood, either unsorted or a sorted T cell fraction (not recorded which). The receptors were sampled from a male donor with ankylosing spondylitis.

The V and J genes are TRBV5-1 and TRBJ2-1; D gene ambiguous. The V end lost 1 base, the J end lost 8 bases, and 10 bases lay between the germline ends. CDR1 is SGHRS and CDR2 is YFSETQ in the germline V gene. The CDR3 loop spans 13 amino acids. DNA of the CDR3: TGCGCCAGCAGCTTGTCACAGTCCGATGAGCAGTTCTTC. This gives the protein CASSLSQSDEQFF.

The gene calls are TRBV5-1 and TRBJ1-2; D is perhaps TRBD1 (6 bases). This CDR3 is built from 15 residues. With 0 bases removed from V and 3 bases from J, the gap between germline ends came to 12 bases. Germline CDR1 SGHRS, CDR2 YFSETQ. CDR3 bases: TGCGCCAGCAGCTTGGACGGGGACATTGACTATGGCTACACCTTC. Its translation: CASSLDGDIDYGYTF.

The V gene is TRBV11-3, the J gene TRBJ2-2; D not resolved. Germline assignment: CDR1 SGHNT and CDR2 YENEEA. Trimming took 3 bases from V and 7 from J, leaving 12 bases between them. This CDR3 is built from 14 residues. CDR3: CASSFYPGVGELFF. The CDR3 DNA sequence: TGTGCCAGCAGCTTTTATCCAGGTGTCGGGGAGCTGTTTTTT.

V gene TRBV6-6 combines with J gene TRBJ2-7; 9 nucleotides line up with TRBD1. V gave up 11 bases and J gave up 3 bases; unmatched junction bases: 8. The CDR3 has 13 residues. Germline V CDR1 and CDR2: MNHNY, SVGAGI (reference sequence). The CDR3 is CASQGDRDYEQYF. The CDR3 nucleotides are TGTGCCTCCCAGGGGGACAGGGACTACGAGCAGTACTTC.

This chain links TRBV6-2 or TRBV6-3 with TRBJ2-7; 10 nucleotides line up with TRBD1. Germline V lookup: CDR1 MNHEY, CDR2 SVGEGT. V lost 6 bases and J lost 3; bases outside the gene matches: 11. The CDR3 spans 16 residues. Here the CDR3 DNA reads TGTGCCAGCAGCTCTCCCCGGGACAGGGGTATCTACGAGCAGTACTTC. Protein: CASSSPRDRGIYEQYF.

The J gene is TRBJ2-1, the V gene TRBV9; 11 bases fit TRBD2. V dropped 2 bases and J dropped 3; count of bases not matched to a gene: 1. Looked up from germline, CDR1 is SGDLS and CDR2 is YYNGEE. This CDR3 has 15 amino acids. This CDR3 is CASSVTSGGYNEQFF. The CDR3 DNA sequence: TGTGCCAGCAGCGTTACTAGCGGGGGCTACAATGAGCAGTTCTTC. The full variable domain, completed using reference TRBV9 and TRBJ2-1, is DSGVTQTPKHLITATGQRVTLRCSPRSGDLSVYWYQQSLDQGLQFLIQYYNGEERAKGNILERFSAQQFPDLHSELNLSSLELGDSALYFCASSVTSGGYNEQFFGPGTRLTVL.

This clonotype was found a few times. The chain joins TRBV29-1 to TRBJ2-1; possibly TRBD2 for D (5 bases). Per the germline V gene, CDR1 is SQVTM and CDR2 is ANQGSEA. The V end lost 0 bases, the J end lost 4 bases, and 13 bases lay between the germline ends. The CDR3 length is 15 residues. CDR3 protein: CSVEDRETIYNEQFF. The DNA for the CDR3 is TGCAGCGTTGAAGATCGAGAGACTATTTACAATGAGCAGTTCTTC.

This sequence joins TRBV7-2 and TRBJ2-1, with a weak D call TRBD2 (6 bases). Germline CDR1 and CDR2: SGHTA and FQGNSA. This CDR3 is 13 amino acids long. Trimming removed 7 bases from V and 6 bases from J, with 13 bases in between. The chain's CDR3 is CASTGLSVNEQFF. CDR3 coding DNA: TGTGCCAGCACTGGACTAAGCGTCAATGAGCAGTTCTTC.

Only a few counts were recorded for this clonotype. This chain uses TRBV5-6 with TRBJ2-7; TRBD1 or TRBD2 may be the D gene (5 bases each). V lost 2 bases, J lost 6 bases, and 21 bases lay in between. Germline values: CDR1 SGHDT, CDR2 YYEEEE. The CDR3 runs 16 residues. The CDR3 sequence: CASSFGASPAWFEQYF. The CDR3 DNA follows: TGTGCCAGCAGCTTCGGGGCTAGCCCGGCGTGGTTCGAGCAGTACTTC.

This clonotype has more than one count but fewer than ten. The rearrangement links TRBV2 to TRBJ2-7, with D tentatively TRBD2 (5 bases). The CDR3 contains 11 residues. CDR1 is SNHLY, CDR2 FYNNEI, per germline. V was pared by 8 bases and J by 1 base, with 6 bases between. This chain's CDR3 is CASEGSYEQYF. The DNA for the CDR3 is TGTGCCAGCGAGGGATCCTACGAGCAGTACTTC.

J is TRBJ2-1 and V is TRBV19; D uncertain. V lost 3 bases and J lost 0, with 9 bases in between. The CDR3 runs 15 residues. Per germline, CDR1 LNHDA and CDR2 SQIVND (reference sequence). The CDR3 sequence is CASSIGGDSYNEQFF. The CDR3 coding sequence is TGTGCCAGTAGTATCGGTGGGGACTCCTACAATGAGCAGTTCTTC.

The J gene is TRBJ1-1, the V gene TRBV29-1; 7 bases match TRBD1. This CDR3 is built from 14 residues. CDR1 and CDR2 (germline): SQVTM, ANQGSEA. The ends lost 6 bases at V and 1 base at J; junction bases unmatched: 8. This CDR3 reads CSVATRDRNTEAFF. CDR3 bases: TGCAGCGTCGCTACCCGGGACAGGAACACTGAAGCTTTCTTT.

This clonotype was recorded a few times. The CDR3 is CASSQIHGELEQYF. The CDR3 DNA reads as TGCGCCAGCAGCCAAATTCACGGGGAATTGGAGCAGTACTTC. The chain is built from TRBV4-1 and TRBJ2-7; possibly TRBD2 for D (5 bases). V was shortened by 2 bases and J by 7 bases, with 15 bases between the two germline ends. This CDR3 has 14 amino acids. The germline gives CDR1 MGHRA, CDR2 YSYEKL.

The V and J genes are TRBV30 and TRBJ2-5; D ambiguous. Germline assignment: CDR1 GTSNPN and CDR2 SVGIG (reference sequence). The CDR3 is made up of 13 amino acids. V shed 0 bases and J shed 0 bases, with 5 bases lying between them. The CDR3 here is CAWSVGYQETQYF. CDR3 DNA: TGTGCCTGGAGTGTAGGGTACCAAGAGACCCAGTACTTC.

There are many counts of this clonotype. The V call is TRBV12-3 or TRBV12-4, the J call TRBJ1-4; D is unclear. V was trimmed by 6 bases and J by 0 bases, leaving 8 bases between them. The CDR3 is 14 residues long. The CDR3 nucleotides read TGTGCCAGCAGAACCCTAGCAACTAATGAAAAACTGTTTTTT. It specifies CASRTLATNEKLFF.

The chain is built from TRBV7-9 and TRBJ2-1; perhaps TRBD1 as D (6 bases). Germline loops: CDR1 SEHNR, CDR2 FQNEAQ (reference sequence). With 5 bases removed from V and 10 bases from J, the gap between germline ends came to 12 bases. CDR3 size: 12 residues. DNA for the CDR3: TGTGCCAGCAGCCCGTGGACAGCCGAGCAGTTCTTC. Translating gives CASSPWTAEQFF.

The V and J genes are TRBV7-3 and TRBJ1-1; D unclear. Germline loops: CDR1 SGHTA, CDR2 FQGTGA. The CDR3 totals 15 residues. V lost 2 bases and J 2 bases, leaving 12 bases between the germline ends. The CDR3 region is CASSLSPSINTEAFF. The CDR3 region has the DNA TGTGCCAGCAGCTTATCTCCGTCCATAAACACTGAAGCTTTCTTT. Full variable domain (rest looked up from reference TRBV7-3 and TRBJ1-1): GAGVSQTPSNKVTEKGKYVELRCDPISGHTALYWYRQSLGQGPEFLIYFQGTGAADDSGLPNDRFFAVRPEGSVSTLKIQRTERGDSAVYLCASSLSPSINTEAFFGQGTRLTVV.

This clonotype was found a few times. This chain connects TRBV7-9 to TRBJ1-1, with unresolved D. The CDR3 covers 14 residues. Trimming removed 5 bases from V and 3 bases from J, with 13 bases in between. CDR1 and CDR2 from the germline V gene are SEHNR and FQNEAQ (reference sequence). CDR3 loop: CASSPPGSHTEAFF. The CDR3 nucleotides read TGTGCCAGCAGCCCACCGGGTTCGCACACTGAAGCTTTCTTT.

This clonotype was recorded many times. The chain couples TRBV12-3 or TRBV12-4 to TRBJ1-1; no clear D gene. The CDR3 consists of 12 residues. Between the trimmed V and J ends, which lost 2 bases and 5 bases, there was a span of 6 bases. CDR3 amino acids: CASSLSGTEAFF. The CDR3 nucleotides read TGTGCCAGCAGTTTATCGGGAACTGAAGCTTTCTTT.

V and J are TRBV20-1 and TRBJ2-2; TRBD2 aligns across 10 bases. J lost 0 bases, V lost 3 bases, and 1 base had no gene match. Germline CDR1 and CDR2: DFQATT and SNEGSKA (reference sequence). CDR3 length equals 15 residues. CDR3 protein: CSASGLAANTGELFF. CDR3 nucleotides: TGCAGTGCTAGTGGACTAGCGGCGAACACCGGGGAGCTGTTTTTT.

This clonotype was detected a few times. This chain joins TRBV24-1 and TRBJ2-5; TRBD2 matches 10 bases. Trimming cost V 7 bases and J 3 bases; bases outside gene matches: 7. The V gene's germline CDR1 is KGHDR and CDR2 SFDVKD. This CDR3 comprises 15 residues. The CDR3 reads CATSPSGGPEETQYF. The DNA of the CDR3 is TGTGCCACCAGCCCTAGCGGGGGACCTGAAGAGACCCAGTACTTC.

The rearrangement links TRBV2 to TRBJ1-5, with no clear D. CDR1 is SNHLY, CDR2 FYNNEI, per germline. The CDR3 loop spans 12 amino acids. Between the trimmed V and J ends, which lost 1 base and 5 bases, there was a span of 3 bases. This CDR3 reads CASSEGDQPQHF. CDR3 bases: TGTGCCAGCAGTGAAGGAGATCAGCCCCAGCATTTT.

This clonotype was detected a few times. V and J are TRBV12-3 or TRBV12-4 and TRBJ1-1; a weak D match, TRBD1 (5 bases). The CDR3 has 15 amino acids. The V gene lost 2 bases and the J gene lost 7 bases, with 17 bases spanning the gap. The CDR3 DNA sequence: TGTGCCAGCAGTTTAATTTGGGGGGAAGAGGGTGAAGCTTTCTTT. As protein: CASSLIWGEEGEAFF.

There are a few counts of this clonotype. The J gene is TRBJ2-1, the V gene TRBV5-1; possible D gene TRBD1, 7 bases. Looked up from germline, CDR1 is SGHRS and CDR2 is YFSETQ. The CDR3 has 16 residues. V lost 5 bases, J lost 8 bases, and 23 bases lay in between. For the CDR3, the DNA is TGCGCCAGCAGTTACGGCGGGACAGCCCTTCTGGATGAGCAGTTCTTC. Amino acids: CASSYGGTALLDEQFF.

V and J are TRBV4-2 and TRBJ2-7; 10 nucleotides line up with TRBD2. The trim removed 5 bases at V and 2 bases at J, leaving 9 bases unmatched. CDR1 is LGHNA, CDR2 YNFKEQ, per germline. The CDR3 sequence is 16 residues long. The CDR3 loop is CASSDQTSGHTYEQYF. CDR3 DNA sequence: TGTGCCAGCAGCGACCAGACTAGCGGGCACACCTACGAGCAGTACTTC.